The clone carrying this T cell receptor (beta chain) was counted only a few times. The entry originates in a study of CD8+ T cells in alopecia areata. The CDR3 spans 13 residues. Trimming at V came to 4 bases and at J to 6 bases, leaving 6 bases not matched to a gene. Germline V gene lookup returns CDR1 SQVTM and CDR2 ANQGSEA. The treatment was: oral pan-JAK inhibitor, 5-10 mg twice daily. cDNA serving as the sequencing template came from extracted, reverse transcribed RNA. The method was immunoSEQ multiplex PCR; TCRdb's version includes in-frame clones alone and lacks a portion of them. The data contain more than 200,000 clones, around two fifths of them singletons.

The starting material was CD4+ T cells sorted from blood, obtained around week 37, from a patient treated with tofacitinib. The chain recombines TRBV29-1 with TRBJ2-7, with 10 bases identical to TRBD1. This TCR was recovered from a human donor with alopecia areata. CDR3 DNA sequence: TGCAGCGTTGTAGGGGACAGGGGCCCCGAGCAGTACTTC. As protein: CSVVGDRGPEQYF.